This paragraph covers one T cell receptor (beta chain) sequence. Clones were sequenced by immunoSEQ multiplex PCR, and TCRdb holds only the in-frame ones, with some missing. The sample has 70,000 to 95,000 clones; about 91% are singletons. This sample is part of a study of blood T cell repertoires in COVID-19. CDR3 size: 15 residues. With V trimmed by 3 bases and J by 7 bases, 7 bases remained unmatched. Germline values: CDR1 LGHDT, CDR2 YNNKEL (reference sequence). This chain links TRBV3-1 (or the pseudogene TRBV3-2) with TRBJ2-2; TRBD2 matches 8 bases. Sequencing was carried out using peripheral blood. The sequence was obtained from a woman older than 75 with active COVID-19. The DNA for the CDR3 is TGTGCCAGCAGCCAGGGAGGACTAGCCGTCGGGGAGCTGTTTTTT. Its protein product is CASSQGGLAVGELFF.